Following are 29 T cell receptor beta chains from one sample sequenced in a study of response to subunit inactivated influenza vaccine. Each CDR3 protein gets one entry after TCRdb re-called the RT-PCR reads with MiXCR. Here the sample spans hundreds of thousands of distinct CDR3 sequences, less than 15% being singletons. The sample in question was PBMCs from blood, obtained approximately 15 days before vaccination. Every receptor here comes from a man between 50 and 59 years old who received an inactivated influenza vaccine.

This rearrangement joins TRBV7-8 to TRBJ2-5; 8 nucleotides line up with TRBD1. Germline CDR1 SGHVS, CDR2 FQNEAQ. The V and J ends lost 5 bases and 4 bases, in that order; junction bases with no gene match: 6. The CDR3 length is 14 residues. This chain's CDR3 is CASSPWDRRETQYF. The CDR3 DNA reads as TGTGCCAGCAGCCCATGGGACAGGCGAGAGACCCAGTACTTC. Together with reference TRBV7-8 and TRBJ2-5, the CDR3 gives the full variable domain: GAGVSQSPRYKVAKRGQDVALRCDPISGHVSLFWYQQALGQGPEFLTYFQNEAQLDKSGLPSDRFFAERPEGSVSTLKIQRTQQEDSAVYLCASSPWDRRETQYFGPGTRLLVL.

The sample holds a few counts of this clonotype. CDR3 DNA: TGTGCCAGCAGTTTGACAGGGGGTCATCAGCCCCAGCATTTT. This codes for CASSLTGGHQPQHF. This chain joins TRBV27 and TRBJ1-5; 9 positions agree with TRBD1. The CDR3 contains 14 residues. Germline assignment: CDR1 MNHEY and CDR2 SMNVEV (reference sequence). The V and J ends lost 3 bases and 5 bases, in that order; junction bases with no gene match: 2.

Only a few counts were recorded for this clonotype. This rearrangement joins TRBV20-1 to TRBJ2-7; a possible D gene is TRBD2 (6 bases). CDR1 and CDR2 (germline): DFQATT, SNEGSKA (reference sequence). The germline V and J ends were trimmed by 6 bases and 4 bases, with 16 bases remaining between them. The CDR3 runs 13 residues. CDR3 amino acids: CSADGGNYYEQYF. CDR3 nucleotides: TGCAGTGCAGATGGCGGGAATTATTACGAGCAGTACTTC.

This clonotype was observed at least ten times. The rearrangement links TRBV12-3 or TRBV12-4 to TRBJ2-5; tentatively, D is TRBD1 (6 bases). Trimming left V 7 bases short and J 7 bases short, with 13 bases between. The CDR3 has 12 amino acids. CDR3 amino acids: CASTLDSGTQYF. In DNA, the CDR3 is TGTGCCAGCACCCTGGACAGCGGGACCCAGTACTTC.

This clonotype came up many times. The rearrangement uses TRBV10-3 and TRBJ2-1, with 14 bases lining up with TRBD2. After removal of 4 bases from V and 4 bases from J, the junction contained 9 bases not matched to a gene. CDR1 ENHRY and CDR2 SYGVKD come from the germline V gene. The CDR3 extends over 18 amino acids. CDR3 bases: TGTGCCATCAGTGGGAGAGGACTAGCGGGGGGAGTTTACAATGAGCAGTTCTTC. It specifies CAISGRGLAGGVYNEQFF.

The J gene is TRBJ2-5, the V gene TRBV15, with D perhaps assigned TRBD1 or TRBD2 (5 bases each). The CDR3 length is 13 residues. Trimming removed 6 bases from V and 4 bases from J, with 12 bases in between. The germline V gene encodes CDR1 LNHNV and CDR2 YYDKDF (reference sequence). CDR3 DNA sequence: TGTGCCACCAGTACTAGTACAGGAGAGACCCAGTACTTC. This gives the protein CATSTSTGETQYF.

This clonotype was counted only a few times. V usage is TRBV5-1 and J usage is TRBJ2-7; D is undetermined. CDR3 size: 12 residues. V dropped 5 bases and J dropped 6 bases, with 12 bases sitting between them. Germline CDR1 reads SGHRS; CDR2 reads YFSETQ. The CDR3 region is CASSGSYPEQYF. CDR3 coding DNA: TGCGCCAGCAGTGGAAGCTACCCCGAGCAGTACTTC.

This clonotype was found many times. CDR3 nucleotides: TGCGCCAGCAGCCAGCGGACTGATAGTGAGCAGTTCTTC. Protein product: CASSQRTDSEQFF. This rearrangement joins TRBV4-3 to TRBJ2-1, with a possible D match to TRBD2 (5 bases). CDR1 LGHNA and CDR2 YSLEER come from the germline V gene. The CDR3 length is 13 residues. The V gene lost 3 bases and the J gene lost 9 bases, with 12 bases spanning the gap.

This clonotype was seen a few times. This chain joins TRBV20-1 and TRBJ1-2; D gene uncertain. Germline assignment: CDR1 DFQATT and CDR2 SNEGSKA (reference sequence). V lost 5 bases and J lost 7, with 17 bases in between. This CDR3 is built from 13 residues. The DNA for the CDR3 is TGCAGTGCTCCCTCCCCCAAAGGTGTTGGCTACACCTTC. The encoded protein is CSAPSPKGVGYTF.

This clonotype was seen only a few times. CDR3 coding DNA: TGTGCCACCAGTGACCTCGGACAGGGCGACGAGCAGTACTTC. Translation gives CATSDLGQGDEQYF. The chain couples TRBV24-1 to TRBJ2-7; TRBD1 matches 8 bases. Trimming took 4 bases from V and 5 from J; bases not matched to a gene: 6. Per germline, CDR1 KGHDR and CDR2 SFDVKD. The CDR3 length is 14 residues.

This clonotype has at least ten counts. This sequence joins TRBV7-2 and TRBJ2-7; no clear D gene. The CDR3 has 12 amino acids. The ends were cut back, 2 bases at V and 6 bases at J, with 8 bases in the middle. The V gene's germline CDR1 is SGHTA and CDR2 FQGNSA. CDR3 region: CASSLSLGEQYF. The CDR3 region has the DNA TGTGCCAGCAGCTTATCATTAGGCGAGCAGTACTTC.

The table lists this clonotype with a few counts. The gene calls are TRBV28 and TRBJ1-4; D is possibly TRBD1 (5 bases). Trimming took off 3 bases at V and 7 bases at J, with 12 bases between the two ends. CDR3 length equals 14 residues. Per germline, CDR1 MDHEN and CDR2 SYDVKM. CDR3 DNA: TGTGCCAGCAGTTTGTACCCCGGGGGTGAAAAACTGTTTTTT. Amino acids: CASSLYPGGEKLFF.

The rearrangement links TRBV12-3 or TRBV12-4 to TRBJ1-3; D uncertain. With 3 bases removed from V and 0 bases from J, the gap between germline ends came to 9 bases. The CDR3 covers 15 residues. The CDR3 spells CASSFEVTSGNTIYF. The CDR3 coding sequence is TGTGCCAGCAGTTTCGAGGTTACCTCTGGAAACACCATATATTTT.

This clonotype was seen ten or more times. The chain joins TRBV10-3 to TRBJ1-5, with D possibly matching TRBD1 (6 bases). The CDR3 totals 14 residues. V was cut by 3 bases and J by 6 bases, with 12 bases left in between. The germline CDR1 and CDR2 sequences are ENHRY and SYGVKD. CDR3 residues: CAISEGGRTQPQHF. The CDR3, as DNA: TGTGCCATCAGTGAAGGGGGAAGGACTCAGCCCCAGCATTTT.

This clonotype has a handful of counts. The rearrangement links TRBV12-3 or TRBV12-4 to TRBJ1-5; unclear D gene. The CDR3 consists of 14 residues. The germline V and J ends were trimmed by 3 bases and 2 bases, with 8 bases remaining between them. This chain's CDR3 is CASSLRHRNQPQHF. Here the CDR3 DNA reads TGTGCCAGCAGTTTGAGACACCGCAATCAGCCCCAGCATTTT.

V and J are TRBV2 and TRBJ2-7, with D unresolved. This CDR3 is 15 amino acids long. Germline assignment: CDR1 SNHLY and CDR2 FYNNEI. Trimming removed 6 bases from V and 0 bases from J, with 15 bases in between. CDR3 in amino acids: CASSRAWGSSYEQYF. CDR3 nucleotides: TGTGCCAGCAGCCGAGCCTGGGGTAGCTCCTACGAGCAGTACTTC.

The sample holds a few counts of this clonotype. The chain uses TRBV28 and TRBJ2-2; D unclear. The germline gives CDR1 MDHEN, CDR2 SYDVKM. V dropped 6 bases and J dropped 4 bases, with 21 bases sitting between them. This CDR3 has 17 amino acids. CDR3 bases: TGTGCCAGCAGGTCTAACCGGGCTCCCTTGGGCACCGGGGAGCTGTTTTTT. Translated: CASRSNRAPLGTGELFF.

This clonotype was detected a few times. The J gene is TRBJ2-3, the V gene TRBV14; the match to TRBD1 covers 9 bases. Germline V gives CDR1 SGHDN, CDR2 FVKESK. V shed 1 base, J shed 4 bases, and the junction held 6 bases outside the gene matches. The CDR3 has 16 residues. The CDR3 DNA follows: TGTGCCAGCAGCCAAGCGGGACAGGGTGGCCCAGATACGCAGTATTTT. Protein: CASSQAGQGGPDTQYF. Full variable domain (remainder filled in from reference TRBV14 and TRBJ2-3): EAGVTQFPSHSVIEKGQTVTLRCDPISGHDNLYWYRRVMGKEIKFLLHFVKESKQDESGMPNNRFLAERTGGTYSTLKVQPAELEDSGVYFCASSQAGQGGPDTQYFGPGTRLTVL.

The chain couples TRBV12-3 or TRBV12-4 to TRBJ2-5; D ambiguous. The CDR3 runs to 13 residues. V was cut by 3 bases and J by 2 bases, with 7 bases left in between. The CDR3 DNA sequence: TGTGCCAGCAGTTTTACAACACAAGAGACCCAGTACTTC. This encodes CASSFTTQETQYF.

In this sample, this clonotype turned up a few times. This chain connects TRBV11-2 to TRBJ1-3; no clear D gene. Per germline, CDR1 SGHAT and CDR2 FQNNGV. Trimming stripped 5 bases from V and 2 bases from J, with 31 bases between. The CDR3 is 21 residues long. The CDR3: CASSPNGRGMAGLSAGNTIYF. The DNA of the CDR3 is TGTGCCAGCAGCCCCAATGGCCGAGGCATGGCTGGGCTCTCTGCTGGAAACACCATATATTTT. The entire variable domain, with the rest obtained from reference TRBV11-2 and TRBJ1-3, is as follows: EAGVAQSPRYKIIEKRQSVAFWCNPISGHATLYWYQQILGQGPKLLIQFQNNGVVDDSQLPKDRFSAERLKGVDSTLKIQPAKLEDSAVYLCASSPNGRGMAGLSAGNTIYFGEGSWLTVV.

V usage is TRBV6-1 and J usage is TRBJ2-7, with 9 bases aligning to TRBD2. The CDR3 contains 16 residues. With 5 bases clipped from V and 4 bases from J, the junction kept 12 bases outside the gene matches. Germline loops: CDR1 MNHNS, CDR2 SASEGT. CDR3 coding DNA: TGTGCCAGCAGTAGGGCTAGCGGGATGGCTGCTTACGAGCAGTACTTC. Translating it yields CASSRASGMAAYEQYF.

This clonotype was picked up a small number of times. The chain employs TRBV7-9 and TRBJ1-2, with TRBD1 identical over 8 bases. The J segment lost 6 bases and the V segment lost 1 base, leaving 4 bases of the junction unmatched. The CDR3 extends over 14 amino acids. Germline-derived CDR1 and CDR2 are SEHNR and FQNEAQ (reference sequence). The CDR3 is CASSLGQGIHGYTF. CDR3 nucleotide sequence: TGTGCCAGCAGCTTAGGACAGGGGATTCATGGCTACACCTTC.

There are a few counts of this clonotype. The rearrangement joins TRBV11-2 to TRBJ2-7, with D tentatively TRBD1 or TRBD2 (6 bases each). The ends were cut back, 4 bases at V and 3 bases at J, with 19 bases in the middle. The length of the CDR3 is 16 residues. The V gene's germline CDR1 is SGHAT and CDR2 FQNNGV. CDR3 amino acids: CASSSPGWRGSYEQYF. The CDR3 nucleotides are TGTGCCAGCAGCTCCCCGGGGTGGAGGGGGAGCTACGAGCAGTACTTC.

This clonotype has a handful of counts. The V call is TRBV7-3, the J call TRBJ2-3; maybe TRBD2 (5 bases). This CDR3 contains 14 residues. V was shortened by 0 bases and J by 2 bases, with 6 bases between the two germline ends. Germline CDR1 is SGHTA and CDR2 is FQGTGA. The CDR3 nucleotides are TGTGCCAGCAGCTTAACCCGGGACACAGATACGCAGTATTTT. This gives the protein CASSLTRDTDTQYF.

This rearrangement joins TRBV5-1 to TRBJ2-5; possible D gene TRBD2, 5 bases. The CDR3 has 16 residues. The germline V and J ends were trimmed by 1 base and 2 bases, with 15 bases remaining between them. CDR1 and CDR2 (germline): SGHRS, YFSETQ. The CDR3 here is CASSLSGLETQETQYF. The CDR3 DNA is TGCGCCAGCAGCTTGTCCGGACTGGAGACTCAAGAGACCCAGTACTTC.

CDR3 nucleotide sequence: TGTGCCTGGAGACGTCCCTTAGAACAGGAGCAGTTCTTC. Its translation is CAWRRPLEQEQFF. The chain carries TRBV30 and TRBJ2-1; D is ambiguous. Germline CDR1 GTSNPN, CDR2 SVGIG (reference sequence). The CDR3 spans 13 residues. V was pared by 3 bases and J by 10 bases, with 16 bases between.

The J gene is TRBJ1-5, the V gene TRBV6-2 or TRBV6-3; no definite D call. The V end lost 4 bases, the J end lost 3 bases, and 10 bases lay between the germline ends. This CDR3 is 14 amino acids long. Per the germline V gene, CDR1 is MNHEY and CDR2 is SVGEGT. The CDR3 DNA reads as TGTGCCAGCAGTTTTTCCCAGCTCAATCAGCCCCAGCATTTT. This codes for CASSFSQLNQPQHF.

CDR3 nucleotides: TGTGCCAGCAGTTCCTCTAGCGGGGGGCACAATACGCAGTATTTT. Translation gives CASSSSSGGHNTQYF. The genes are TRBV27 and TRBJ2-3; 11 nucleotides line up with TRBD2. Germline values: CDR1 MNHEY, CDR2 SMNVEV (reference sequence). The CDR3 runs 15 residues. Losses at the gene ends were 4 bases for V and 7 bases for J; bases not matched to a gene: 7.

This clonotype has at least ten counts. This chain connects TRBV6-2 or TRBV6-3 to TRBJ1-2, with 8 bases identical to TRBD1. The J segment lost 6 bases and the V segment lost 6 bases, leaving 15 bases of the junction unmatched. The CDR3 loop spans 16 amino acids. Germline CDR1 reads MNHEY; CDR2 reads SVGEGT. CDR3 sequence: CASSSSDRGWRHGYTF. CDR3 bases: TGTGCCAGCAGCTCATCTGACAGGGGTTGGAGGCATGGCTACACCTTC.